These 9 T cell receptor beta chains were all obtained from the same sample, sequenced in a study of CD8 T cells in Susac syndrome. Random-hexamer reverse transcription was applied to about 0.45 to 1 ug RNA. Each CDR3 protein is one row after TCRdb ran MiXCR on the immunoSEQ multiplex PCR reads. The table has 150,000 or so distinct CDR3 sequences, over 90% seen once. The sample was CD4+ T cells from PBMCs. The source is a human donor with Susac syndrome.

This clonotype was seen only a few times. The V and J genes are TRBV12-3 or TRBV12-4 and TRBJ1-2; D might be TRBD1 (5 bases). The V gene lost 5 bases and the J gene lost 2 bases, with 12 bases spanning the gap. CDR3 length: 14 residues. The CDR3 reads CASSPRDSNYGYTF. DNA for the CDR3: TGTGCCAGCAGTCCCCGGGACTCAAACTATGGCTACACCTTC.

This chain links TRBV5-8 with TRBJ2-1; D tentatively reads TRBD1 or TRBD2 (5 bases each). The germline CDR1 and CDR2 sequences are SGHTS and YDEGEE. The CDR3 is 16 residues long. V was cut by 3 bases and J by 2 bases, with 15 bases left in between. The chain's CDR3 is CASSSGQLAPYNEQFF. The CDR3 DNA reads TGTGCCAGCAGCTCGGGGCAATTGGCCCCCTACAATGAGCAGTTCTTC.

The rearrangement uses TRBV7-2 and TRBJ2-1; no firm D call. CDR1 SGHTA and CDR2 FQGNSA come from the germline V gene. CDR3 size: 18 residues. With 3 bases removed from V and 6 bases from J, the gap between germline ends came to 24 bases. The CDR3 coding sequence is TGTGCCAGCAGCTTCCCGCGGCTCGGCGTACTTCTTCGCAATGAGCAGTTCTTC. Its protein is CASSFPRLGVLLRNEQFF.

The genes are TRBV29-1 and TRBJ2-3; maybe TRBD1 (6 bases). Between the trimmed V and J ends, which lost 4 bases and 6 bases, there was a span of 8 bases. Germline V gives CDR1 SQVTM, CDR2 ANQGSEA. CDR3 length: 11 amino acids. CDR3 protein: CSVGDIDTQYF. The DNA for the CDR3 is TGCAGCGTTGGGGACATCGATACGCAGTATTTT.

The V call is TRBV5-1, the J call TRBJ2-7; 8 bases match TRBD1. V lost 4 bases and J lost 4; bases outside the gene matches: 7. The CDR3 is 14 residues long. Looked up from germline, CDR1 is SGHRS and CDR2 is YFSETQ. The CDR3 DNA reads TGCGCCAGCAGCCAAACGGGACAGGCATACGAGCAGTACTTC. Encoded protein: CASSQTGQAYEQYF.

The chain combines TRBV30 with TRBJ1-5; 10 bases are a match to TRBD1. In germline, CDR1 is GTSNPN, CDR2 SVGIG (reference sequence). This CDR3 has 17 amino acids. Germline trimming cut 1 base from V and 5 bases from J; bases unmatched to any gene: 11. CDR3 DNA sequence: TGTGCCTGGAGTGCGAAAGCCGGACAGGGGGGTTATCAGCCCCAGCATTTT. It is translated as CAWSAKAGQGGYQPQHF.

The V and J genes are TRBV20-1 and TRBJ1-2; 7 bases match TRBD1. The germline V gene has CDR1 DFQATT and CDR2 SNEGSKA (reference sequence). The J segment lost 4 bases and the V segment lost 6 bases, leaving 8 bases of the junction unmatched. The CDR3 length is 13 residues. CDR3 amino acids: CSAGTGAVYGYTF. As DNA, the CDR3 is TGCAGTGCCGGAACAGGGGCCGTCTATGGCTACACCTTC.

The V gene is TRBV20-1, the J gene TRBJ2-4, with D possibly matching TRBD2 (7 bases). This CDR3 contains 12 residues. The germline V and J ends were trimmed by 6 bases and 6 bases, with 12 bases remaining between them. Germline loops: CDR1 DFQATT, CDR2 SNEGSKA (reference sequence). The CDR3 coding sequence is TGCAGTGCAAACAGGGAGGGAAACATTCAGTACTTC. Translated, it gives CSANREGNIQYF.

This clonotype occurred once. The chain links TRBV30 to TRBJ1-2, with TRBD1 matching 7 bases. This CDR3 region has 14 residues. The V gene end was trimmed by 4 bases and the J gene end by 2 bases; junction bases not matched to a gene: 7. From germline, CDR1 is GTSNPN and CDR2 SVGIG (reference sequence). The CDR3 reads CAWTRTGPNYGYTF. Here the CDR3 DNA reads TGTGCCTGGACCCGGACAGGCCCCAACTATGGCTACACCTTC.